The clone carrying this T cell receptor (beta chain) was observed once. Its antigen is unknown. At one boundary the junction diverges from the germline segment, which might be a read error. The template was RNA from unsorted bulk tissue. The normal lung tissue was taken more than 3 cm from the tumor edge. This CDR3 has 13 amino acids. Per germline, CDR1 SQVTM and CDR2 ANQGSEA. Three rounds of nested PCR, following a modified ARM-PCR protocol, produced the TCRbeta library. TCRdb recomputed calls from the multiplex PCR reads with MiXCR, one row per CDR3 protein. The repertoire holds 60,000 to 70,000 distinct CDR3 sequences, with 76% as singletons. The sample originates from a study of tumor and adjacent non-tumor tissue in lung cancer. Study information: Histology: about a dozen adenocarcinoma, a couple of squamous cell carcinoma, 1 small cell lung cancer.

Regarding the study as a whole: In normal lung, the top 100 clones were significantly more dominant than in tumor. Tumor TCR diversity, when higher, was linked to shorter survival.

This receptor was taken from a man between 60 and 75 years old with non-small cell lung cancer. Sequences were obtained from distant non-tumor lung tissue. The chain combines TRBV29-1 with TRBJ2-5, with D tentatively TRBD2 (5 bases). CDR3 loop: CSVETVLLETQYF. The CDR3, as DNA: TGCAGCGTTGAAACAGTTTTACTAGAGACCCAATACTTC.